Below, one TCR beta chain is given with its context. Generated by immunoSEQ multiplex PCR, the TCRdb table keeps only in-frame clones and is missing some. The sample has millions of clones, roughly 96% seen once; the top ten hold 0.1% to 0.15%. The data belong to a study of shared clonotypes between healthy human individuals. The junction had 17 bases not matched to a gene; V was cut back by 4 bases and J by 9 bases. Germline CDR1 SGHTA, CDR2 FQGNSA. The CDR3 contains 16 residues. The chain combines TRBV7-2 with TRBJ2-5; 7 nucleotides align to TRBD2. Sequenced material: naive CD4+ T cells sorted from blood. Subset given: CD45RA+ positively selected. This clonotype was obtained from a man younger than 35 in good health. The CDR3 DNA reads TGTGCCAGCAGCTCCCGAGCGGCCGGGGAGGGATGGGCCCAGTACTTC. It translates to CASSSRAAGEGWAQYF.